The clone carrying this T cell receptor beta chain has just a few counts. The target antigen is unknown. The entry originates in a study of long-term antiretroviral therapy in people with HIV. Survey level was the resolution at which the v3.0 immunoSEQ assay ran. Repertoires were generated with immunoSEQ multiplex PCR, while TCRdb's copy carries only in-frame clones and drops some. The table includes tens of thousands of clones, roughly four fifths detected once. This CDR3 spans 15 amino acids. Germline V CDR1 and CDR2: SGHRS, YFSETQ. V shed 0 bases and J 5 bases; nucleotides not matched to a gene: 4. Study observations and caveats: The ART regimens used between the mid-2000s and the late 2010s may be less effective than current ones. Despite increasing after ART, diversity remained lower than that of transplant donor controls.

In the United States, treatment was given to all participants with HIV. This sample comprised unsorted PBMCs, obtained 1 year after starting antiretroviral therapy. V usage is TRBV5-1 and J usage is TRBJ2-1; 8 bases fit TRBD1. The clonotype was recovered from a man younger than 35 with HIV. CDR3 in amino acids: CASSLGQGPHNEQFF. DNA for the CDR3: TGCGCCAGCAGCTTGGGACAGGGGCCCCACAATGAGCAGTTCTTC.